This entry lists 12 T cell receptor beta chains sequenced from one sample in a study of cytomegalovirus exposure and HLA in healthy donors. PCR used 60 Vbeta primers and 13 Jbeta primers. Clones were sequenced by immunoSEQ multiplex PCR, and TCRdb holds only the in-frame ones, with some missing. The profile covers around 41,000 clones, with 60% to 75% appearing a single time and around 3.9% taken by the ten largest. The specimen sequenced was PBMCs. These receptors were collected from a middle-aged man in good health and CMV-seronegative.

This clone was found once. CDR3 in amino acids: CASSSRQGSPDTQYF. The CDR3 coding sequence is TGTGCCAGCAGCTCGAGACAGGGTTCGCCAGATACGCAGTATTTT. This sequence joins TRBV7-9 and TRBJ2-3; 7 bases are a match to TRBD1. The trim removed 4 bases at V and 4 bases at J, leaving 8 bases unmatched. Per germline, CDR1 SEHNR and CDR2 FQNEAQ (reference sequence). CDR3 size: 15 residues.

The V call is TRBV4-1, the J call TRBJ1-5; 8 bases map to TRBD1. The CDR3 runs to 18 residues. The ends lost 3 bases at V and 0 bases at J; junction bases unmatched: 10. CDR1 and CDR2 from the germline V gene are MGHRA and YSYEKL. Written as DNA, the CDR3 is TGCGCCAGCAGCCAGACGAAAGACAGGGGATATAGCAATCAGCCCCAGCATTTT. This sequence encodes CASSQTKDRGYSNQPQHF.

The chain links TRBV18 to TRBJ1-2, with 9 nucleotides matching TRBD1. This CDR3 comprises 14 residues. Per germline, CDR1 KGHSH and CDR2 LQKENI. V dropped 3 bases and J dropped 2; count of bases not matched to a gene: 1. The DNA of the CDR3 is TGTGCCAGCTCACCGGGACAGGGCAACTATGGCTACACCTTC. This sequence encodes CASSPGQGNYGYTF.

The chain couples TRBV7-8 to TRBJ2-1; perhaps TRBD1 as D (6 bases). Germline CDR1 and CDR2: SGHVS and FQNEAQ. CDR3 size: 13 residues. Trimming pared 2 bases from V and 7 bases from J, leaving 9 bases between. The CDR3 DNA reads as TGTGCCAGCAGCTTATCAGGGGAGAATGAGCAGTTCTTC. Amino acid sequence: CASSLSGENEQFF. Using reference TRBV7-8 and TRBJ2-1 for the parts outside the CDR3, the full variable domain is GAGVSQSPRYKVAKRGQDVALRCDPISGHVSLFWYQQALGQGPEFLTYFQNEAQLDKSGLPSDRFFAERPEGSVSTLKIQRTQQEDSAVYLCASSLSGENEQFFGPGTRLTVL.

This chain connects TRBV5-6 to TRBJ2-1; 7 bases agree with TRBD2. The CDR3 is made up of 17 amino acids. Losses at the gene ends were 4 bases for V and 0 bases for J; bases not matched to a gene: 10. Germline V gene data show CDR1 as SGHDT and CDR2 as YYEEEE. CDR3 bases: TGTGCCAGCAGCAACCAACGGGGAGGGGCCTCCTACAATGAGCAGTTCTTC. This gives the protein CASSNQRGGASYNEQFF.

The genes are TRBV5-6 and TRBJ2-1, with TRBD1 matching over 9 bases. The CDR3 totals 16 residues. Germline-derived CDR1 and CDR2 are SGHDT and YYEEEE. The trim removed 4 bases at V and 8 bases at J, leaving 13 bases unmatched. This chain's CDR3 is CASSAPGTGFRDEQFF. In nucleotides, the CDR3 is TGTGCCAGCAGCGCTCCCGGGACAGGGTTTCGAGATGAGCAGTTCTTC.

The chain carries TRBV18 and TRBJ1-1; D gene uncertain. This CDR3 has 14 residues. Germline V lookup: CDR1 KGHSH, CDR2 LQKENI. Trimming left V 3 bases short and J 0 bases short, with 8 bases between. The CDR3 sequence: CASSPPYLNTEAFF. The CDR3 DNA is TGTGCCAGCTCACCCCCCTATTTGAACACTGAAGCTTTCTTT.

V usage is TRBV5-1 and J usage is TRBJ1-1; perhaps TRBD1 as D (5 bases). The CDR3 consists of 14 residues. Germline lookup yields CDR1 SGHRS and CDR2 YFSETQ. V was pared by 3 bases and J by 7 bases, with 16 bases between. The DNA of the CDR3 is TGCGCCAGCAGCTCCCAGGGAGGAGCGGATGAAGCTTTCTTT. Its protein product is CASSSQGGADEAFF.

The chain employs TRBV4-2 and TRBJ2-3, with 10 bases fitting TRBD2. The CDR3 runs 15 residues. Per germline, CDR1 LGHNA and CDR2 YNFKEQ. V trimming: 0 bases; J trimming: 4 bases; junction bases outside the gene matches: 1. The CDR3 nucleotides are TGTGCCAGCAGCCAAGAAGCGGGGGGGCCAGATACGCAGTATTTT. Protein product: CASSQEAGGPDTQYF.

This clone was picked up a small number of times. V gene TRBV5-1 combines with J gene TRBJ1-1; TRBD1 agrees at 9 bases. This CDR3 spans 15 amino acids. With V trimmed by 3 bases and J by 5 bases, 8 bases remained unmatched. The V gene's germline CDR1 is SGHRS and CDR2 YFSETQ. The CDR3 nucleotides read TGCGCCAGCAGCTGGGACAGGGCGATTGGAACTGAAGCTTTCTTT. Its protein product is CASSWDRAIGTEAFF.

The rearrangement links TRBV27 to TRBJ1-1, with 7 positions matching TRBD1. The CDR3 consists of 14 residues. J gave up 4 bases and V 5 bases, and 7 bases lay outside the gene matches. Looked up from germline, CDR1 is MNHEY and CDR2 is SMNVEV (reference sequence). The CDR3, as DNA: TGTGCCAGCAGTCCTCACAGGGGACCCACTGAAGCTTTCTTT. This encodes CASSPHRGPTEAFF.

The gene calls are TRBV2 and TRBJ2-5; D perhaps matches TRBD1 (6 bases). V lost 7 bases, J lost 2 bases, and 14 bases lay in between. The germline V gene encodes CDR1 SNHLY and CDR2 FYNNEI. This CDR3 region has 14 residues. The CDR3 sequence is CASKVRDIQETQYF. CDR3 nucleotide sequence: TGTGCCAGCAAAGTCCGGGACATTCAAGAGACCCAGTACTTC.